This T cell receptor beta chain was recorded in a study of cytomegalovirus exposure and HLA in healthy donors. Whole-study findings and limits: A few of the chains that were CMV-associated were confirmed in vitro to be specific for CMV antigens. As was reported, the HLA-A and HLA-B alleles of most subjects were accurately predicted from TCR beta sequences. For cytomegalovirus status, the classifier reportedly gave diagnoses with high specificity and sensitivity.

This clone was found a few times. Its antigen remains unknown. Vbeta (60) and Jbeta (13) primers were used in the PCR. Assay: immunoSEQ multiplex PCR; the TCRdb copy retains only in-frame clones and omits some. Among 150,000 or so clones listed, roughly 80% were seen once. V lost 3 bases, J lost 1 base, and 10 bases lay in between. This CDR3 has 14 residues. The germline gives CDR1 SGHRS, CDR2 YFSETQ. This clonotype was sampled from a man in his thirties or forties in good health and CMV-seronegative. The chain is built from TRBV5-1 and TRBJ2-5; no firm D call. The sequenced sample consisted of PBMCs. For the CDR3, the DNA is TGCGCCAGCAGCTCCTCCCAGGCCCAAGAGACCCAGTACTTC. Amino acid sequence: CASSSSQAQETQYF. The full variable domain, its missing parts supplied by reference TRBV5-1 and TRBJ2-5, is KAGVTQTPRYLIKTRGQQVTLSCSPISGHRSVSWYQQTPGQGLQFLFEYFSETQRNKGNFPGRFSGRQFSNSRSEMNVSTLELGDSALYLCASSSSQAQETQYFGPGTRLLVL.